The 10 T cell receptor beta chains below come from one sample, sequenced in a study of OX40 agonist ivuxolimab in advanced cancers. The table came from immunoSEQ multiplex PCR; TCRdb's copy has only in-frame clones and leaves some out. The table includes approximately 68,000 clones, 75% to 95% detected once. The sample consisted of CD4+ or CD8+ T cells sorted from blood, taken in a trial of the OX40 agonist ivuxolimab. The receptors stem from an adult with an advanced solid tumor such as melanoma, head and neck, liver or kidney cancer.

For the CDR3, the DNA is TGTGCCACCAGTCCGGGACTAGCGGGGCCCAATGAGCAGTTCTTC. It yields the protein CATSPGLAGPNEQFF. The chain uses TRBV15 and TRBJ2-1; 13 bases map to TRBD2. V trimming: 6 bases; J trimming: 6 bases; junction bases outside the gene matches: 5. Per germline, CDR1 LNHNV and CDR2 YYDKDF (reference sequence). The CDR3 has 15 residues.

J is TRBJ2-1 and V is TRBV19; 7 bases are shared with TRBD1. The CDR3 totals 15 residues. V was clipped by 7 bases and J by 2 bases; unmatched bases: 8. Germline V gene lookup returns CDR1 LNHDA and CDR2 SQIVND (reference sequence). The CDR3 loop is CASNRQGWAYNEQFF. The CDR3 DNA reads as TGTGCCAGTAACCGACAGGGATGGGCCTACAATGAGCAGTTCTTC.

The chain is built from TRBV20-1 and TRBJ1-1; D ambiguous. CDR3 length equals 10 residues. CDR1 and CDR2 from the germline V gene are DFQATT and SNEGSKA (reference sequence). The CDR3 here is CSTIATEAFF. DNA for the CDR3: TGCAGCACGATAGCCACTGAAGCTTTCTTT.

The J gene is TRBJ2-5, the V gene TRBV5-1; a possible D gene is TRBD1 (6 bases). Germline values: CDR1 SGHRS, CDR2 YFSETQ. CDR3 length: 15 residues. Trimming shortened V by 4 bases and J by 5 bases, and 18 bases separated the two germline ends. The CDR3 loop is CASSLNRDTWETQYF. CDR3 coding DNA: TGCGCCAGCAGCCTAAACCGGGACACTTGGGAGACCCAGTACTTC.

The chain joins TRBV5-1 to TRBJ2-7; 10 positions match TRBD2. This CDR3 is 15 amino acids long. Unmatched junction bases numbered 6, after V lost 0 bases and J lost 6 bases. Germline lookup yields CDR1 SGHRS and CDR2 YFSETQ. CDR3 DNA: TGCGCCAGCAGCTTGGGGTCGCTAGCGGGAGCCGAGCAGTACTTC. Translated: CASSLGSLAGAEQYF.

This clone was counted between two and nine times. This chain connects TRBV7-3 to TRBJ1-1; the D gene is possibly TRBD1 (6 bases). Germline V gene sequence: CDR1 SGHTA, CDR2 FQGTGA. V was clipped by 2 bases and J by 8 bases, with 15 bases between them. The CDR3 has 14 amino acids. The CDR3 DNA is TGTGCCAGCAGCTTACTCGCAGGGGTGCGGGAAGCTTTCTTT. Encoded protein: CASSLLAGVREAFF. The whole variable domain, remainder taken from reference TRBV7-3 and TRBJ1-1, is GAGVSQTPSNKVTEKGKYVELRCDPISGHTALYWYRQSLGQGPEFLIYFQGTGAADDSGLPNDRFFAVRPEGSVSTLKIQRTERGDSAVYLCASSLLAGVREAFFGQGTRLTVV.

V usage is TRBV5-1 and J usage is TRBJ2-5, with D perhaps being TRBD1 or TRBD2 (6 bases each). Germline V lookup: CDR1 SGHRS, CDR2 YFSETQ. This CDR3 has 16 amino acids. With 4 bases removed from V and 3 bases from J, the gap between germline ends came to 19 bases. In nucleotides, the CDR3 is TGCGCCAGCAGCACCGCTGGGGGGCGCGGGGAAGAGACCCAGTACTTC. It encodes CASSTAGGRGEETQYF.

The rearrangement links TRBV27 to TRBJ2-5, with D possibly being TRBD2 (7 bases). CDR3 size: 15 residues. The V and J ends lost 4 bases and 3 bases respectively, with 15 bases between them. CDR1 is MNHEY and CDR2 is SMNVEV in the germline V gene (reference sequence). The CDR3 DNA sequence: TGTGCCAGCAGTTCCGCCGAGGGGGGGAAAGAGACCCAGTACTTC. Translating gives CASSSAEGGKETQYF.

The gene calls are TRBV6-1 and TRBJ2-7; 7 bases are shared with TRBD1. With V trimmed by 1 base and J by 5 bases, 2 bases remained unmatched. The CDR3 covers 13 residues. The germline CDR1 and CDR2 sequences are MNHNS and SASEGT. In nucleotides, the CDR3 is TGTGCCAGCAGTGAAGGGACAGGCCACGAGCAGTACTTC. Residues: CASSEGTGHEQYF.

V gene TRBV5-1 combines with J gene TRBJ1-2, with D possibly TRBD1 on 5 matching bases. V shed 2 bases and J shed 6 bases, with 11 bases lying between them. The CDR3 loop spans 13 amino acids. Germline CDR1 reads SGHRS; CDR2 reads YFSETQ. The CDR3 protein is CASSLAQGDGYTF. Here the CDR3 DNA reads TGCGCCAGCAGCTTAGCTCAAGGGGATGGCTACACCTTC.